The present entry profiles one T cell receptor beta chain with its context. CDR3 regions of TCR beta were amplified from RNA transcripts. RT-PCR was first run with HTBI primers, then multiplex PCR in a second round. TCRdb passed the multiplex PCR reads through MiXCR, listing each CDR3 protein once. The sample lists roughly 1.1 million distinct CDR3 sequences, approximately 35% seen once, with roughly 11% in the top ten. This entry comes from a study of Graves' ophthalmopathy and Graves' hyperthyroidism. Clinical symptoms, serum thyroxine, TRAb, thyroid ultrasound and orbital computed tomography were relied on for diagnosis. The CDR3 length is 16 residues. The V segment lost 5 bases and the J segment 3 bases; nucleotides outside the gene matches: 11. The germline V gene has CDR1 MGHDK and CDR2 SYGVNS.

The sample taken for sequencing was peripheral blood or thyroid tissue (not recorded which). This chain connects TRBV25-1 to TRBJ2-7; 9 bases match TRBD1. The sequence came from an adult man with Graves' hyperthyroidism. CDR3 loop: CASSSPPGTGHYEQYF. In DNA form, the CDR3 reads TGTGCCAGCAGTTCGCCCCCCGGGACAGGGCACTACGAGCAGTACTTC.